Following are 14 T cell receptor beta chains from one sample sequenced in a study of OX40 agonist ivuxolimab in advanced cancers. The library was obtained by the immunoSEQ multiplex PCR assay. TCRdb limited this immuneACCESS table to in-frame rearrangements with V and J called. A share of clones is missing; checked studies link under half to unresolved V genes, and the rest is unexplained. The sample table lists fewer than 70,000 clones, 84% of them with a count of one. The top ten clones comprise 2.4% of the sample. The starting material was CD4+ or CD8+ T cells sorted from blood, obtained in a trial of the OX40 agonist ivuxolimab. The receptors were gathered from an adult with an advanced solid tumor such as melanoma, head and neck, liver or kidney cancer.

The V and J genes are TRBV7-9 and TRBJ2-7; tentatively, D is TRBD1 (5 bases). This CDR3 region has 14 residues. Germline values: CDR1 SEHNR, CDR2 FQNEAQ (reference sequence). Trimming shortened V by 8 bases and J by 0 bases, and 14 bases separated the two germline ends. For the CDR3, the DNA is TGTGCCAGCCATACAGGTTCCCCCTCCTACGAGCAGTACTTC. Its protein product is CASHTGSPSYEQYF.

This rearrangement joins TRBV11-2 to TRBJ1-4, with D uncertain. V gave up 1 base and J gave up 5 bases, with 20 bases separating them. CDR1 SGHAT and CDR2 FQNNGV come from the germline V gene. The CDR3 has 18 residues. In DNA form, the CDR3 reads TGTGCCAGCAGCTTAGGAGGAAGACCTGGTAGAACAAATGAAAAACTGTTTTTT. Translation: CASSLGGRPGRTNEKLFF.

There are a few counts of this clone. This chain connects TRBV5-1 to TRBJ1-1, with D possibly TRBD1 on 5 matching bases. Germline V gene data show CDR1 as SGHRS and CDR2 as YFSETQ. The CDR3 is 15 residues long. The V end was cut by 2 bases, the J end by 1 base, with 12 bases between. CDR3 region: CASSLDSYPNTEAFF. CDR3 bases: TGCGCCAGCAGCTTAGACAGCTACCCGAACACTGAAGCTTTCTTT.

This chain links TRBV14 with TRBJ2-3; possible D gene TRBD1, 5 bases. Germline V lookup: CDR1 SGHDN, CDR2 FVKESK. The CDR3 consists of 16 residues. V was cut by 0 bases and J by 2 bases, with 12 bases left in between. CDR3 DNA sequence: TGTGCCAGCAGCCAAGAGTTCACAGGCCACACAGATACGCAGTATTTT. This codes for CASSQEFTGHTDTQYF.

The chain is built from TRBV9 and TRBJ1-2; 7 positions match TRBD1. Trimming removed 0 bases from V and 11 bases from J; junction bases left unmatched: 10. Germline CDR1 and CDR2: SGDLS and YYNGEE. This CDR3 spans 14 amino acids. The CDR3 sequence is CASSVGGQPLGYTF. DNA for the CDR3: TGTGCCAGCAGCGTAGGGGGACAGCCTCTGGGATACACCTTC.

The chain is built from TRBV19 and TRBJ1-5; D call uncertain. CDR3 length equals 13 residues. Trimming stripped 5 bases from V and 7 bases from J, with 12 bases between. Germline V gene sequence: CDR1 LNHDA, CDR2 SQIVND (reference sequence). In nucleotides, the CDR3 is TGTGCCAGTAGTGCATTTAGTGGCCAGCCCCAGCATTTT. Protein sequence: CASSAFSGQPQHF.

Worth noting for this clone: Within the sample, other DNA sequences also encode this same CDR3. The chain uses TRBV5-1 and TRBJ1-1, with D perhaps TRBD1 (6 bases). The CDR3 covers 16 residues. Germline V CDR1 and CDR2: SGHRS, YFSETQ. The V and J ends lost 8 bases and 2 bases respectively, with 22 bases between them. CDR3 coding DNA: TGCGCCAGTAGCCGGGGGGCGCTCGAAGATAACACTGAAGCTTTCTTT. Its translation: CASSRGALEDNTEAFF.

The gene calls are TRBV6-1 and TRBJ1-1; tentatively, D is TRBD1 (6 bases). Trimming left V 10 bases short and J 6 bases short, with 18 bases between. There are 13 residues in the CDR3. CDR1 is MNHNS and CDR2 is SASEGT in the germline V gene. Here the CDR3 reads CATQDSIDAEAFF. The CDR3 nucleotides are TGTGCCACCCAGGACAGTATAGACGCTGAAGCTTTCTTT.

The chain employs TRBV7-2 and TRBJ2-7; D is possibly TRBD1 (6 bases). Trimming removed 5 bases at V and 3 bases at J, with 20 bases between. Per the germline V gene, CDR1 is SGHTA and CDR2 is FQGNSA. The CDR3 contains 16 residues. The CDR3 sequence is CASSHSGTQTYYEQYF. CDR3 nucleotides: TGTGCCAGCAGCCACTCCGGGACACAGACCTACTACGAGCAGTACTTC. Full variable domain (missing parts from reference TRBV7-2 and TRBJ2-7): GAGVSQSPSNKVTEKGKDVELRCDPISGHTALYWYRQSLGQGLEFLIYFQGNSAPDKSGLPSDRFSAERTGGSVSTLTIQRTQQEDSAVYLCASSHSGTQTYYEQYFGPGTRLTVT.

V and J are TRBV6-6 and TRBJ2-2; 9 bases fit TRBD1. The germline V gene has CDR1 MNHNY and CDR2 SVGAGI (reference sequence). The V gene end was trimmed by 8 bases and the J gene end by 6 bases; junction bases not matched to a gene: 10. The CDR3 totals 15 residues. The CDR3 DNA reads as TGTGCCAGCCACCCGGACAGGGGTGGGGCCGGGGAGCTGTTTTTT. Amino acids: CASHPDRGGAGELFF.

This clone was detected only once. CDR3 region: CASRARDSPANAQYF. CDR3 in DNA: TGTGCCAGCAGAGCCCGGGACTCCCCCGCTAATGCGCAGTATTTT. The V and J genes are TRBV6-1 and TRBJ2-3, with a tentative D call TRBD2 (6 bases). This CDR3 contains 15 residues. CDR1 is MNHNS and CDR2 is SASEGT in the germline V gene. Trimming left V 6 bases short and J 10 bases short, with 23 bases between.

The chain couples TRBV28 to TRBJ1-1; 12 bases fit TRBD1. Trimming at V came to 5 bases and at J to 4 bases, leaving 5 bases not matched to a gene. Germline assignment: CDR1 MDHEN and CDR2 SYDVKM. This CDR3 has 15 residues. The CDR3 DNA reads TGTGCCAGCAGTCGCGGGACAGGGGGCGTCACTGAAGCTTTCTTT. Its translation: CASSRGTGGVTEAFF. The full variable domain, rest sourced from reference TRBV28 and TRBJ1-1, is DVKVTQSSRYLVKRTGEKVFLECVQDMDHENMFWYRQDPGLGLRLIYFSYDVKMKEKGDIPEGYSVSREKKERFSLILESASTNQTSMYLCASSRGTGGVTEAFFGQGTRLTVV.

V gene TRBV5-4 combines with J gene TRBJ2-3; perhaps TRBD2 as D (7 bases). Trimming pared 2 bases from V and 6 bases from J, leaving 16 bases between. CDR1 SGHNT and CDR2 YYREEE come from the germline V gene (reference sequence). CDR3 length: 15 amino acids. The CDR3 nucleotides are TGTGCCAGCAGCTTAACGGCGGGGGCTAGGGATACGCAGTATTTT. This gives the protein CASSLTAGARDTQYF.

The V gene is TRBV2, the J gene TRBJ2-1; TRBD1 or TRBD2 may be the D gene (5 bases each). Trimming shortened V by 6 bases and J by 1 base, and 10 bases separated the two germline ends. Germline CDR1 SNHLY, CDR2 FYNNEI. The CDR3 contains 14 residues. This chain's CDR3 is CASSTGPSYNEQFF. CDR3 sequence (DNA): TGTGCCAGCAGCACGGGGCCTTCCTACAATGAGCAGTTCTTC.